The clone carrying this T cell receptor (beta chain) was observed at least ten times. No antigen is known for it. The entry originates in a study of T-cell memory formation after mild COVID-19. Study background: Largely, the TCR clusters proved donor specific.

This CDR3 region has 14 residues. Trimming left V 4 bases short and J 6 bases short, with 16 bases between. Each CDR3 protein is one row after TCRdb ran MiXCR on the 5' RACE reads. The sample gives about half a million distinct CDR3 sequences, 15% to 20% of which show up once; 9% to 15% is in the top ten. Study-level points and caveats: Clones that contracted clustered mainly in CM and EM if CD4+ and in EMRA if CD8+.

The clonotype was recovered from an adult woman who had mild COVID-19 (a few samples of this study predate the infection). Cell type and time point are not known. V usage is TRBV12-3 or TRBV12-4 and J usage is TRBJ2-7, with TRBD1 as a possible D gene (6 bases). The specimen sequenced was PBMCs or a T cell subset sorted from them (not recorded which). For the CDR3, the DNA is TGTGCCAGCAGTTCCACAGGGTGGAGAGCCGAGCAGTACTTC. Its protein product is CASSSTGWRAEQYF.